What follows describes a single TCR beta chain. Antigen: not known. This entry comes from a study of shared clonotypes between healthy human individuals. Study-wide points: Blood was the only sampled material, and tissue repertoires likely differ.

The CDR3 totals 16 residues. Germline CDR1 reads MGHRA; CDR2 reads YSYEKL. With V trimmed by 0 bases and J by 5 bases, 10 bases remained unmatched. Sequencing was performed with immunoSEQ multiplex PCR; in TCRdb, only in-frame clones are kept and a portion is missing. The data show just over 2,000,000 clones, with approximately 94% seen just once and approximately 1.2% held by the top ten. Only CD45RO-negative cells positively selected for CCR7 counted as naive CD8 cells, so terminally differentiated effector memory CD45RA+ cells were excluded. Source material: naive CD8+ T cells sorted from blood. The receptor was derived from a man aged 18 to 30 in good health. J is TRBJ2-7 and V is TRBV4-1; TRBD2 aligns across 7 bases. The CDR3 reads CASSQDVASGFDEQYF. In DNA form, the CDR3 reads TGCGCCAGCAGCCAAGATGTGGCTAGCGGTTTCGACGAGCAGTACTTC.